This T cell receptor beta chain was found in a study of shared clonotypes between healthy human individuals. V lost 3 bases and J 3 bases, leaving 11 bases between the germline ends. The V gene's germline CDR1 is GTSNPN and CDR2 SVGIG (reference sequence). CDR3 length: 13 amino acids. The study, taken as a whole, reports: Shared clonotypes across all four donors exceeded non-shared ones in generation probability. Measured sharing among donors was expected to vary with sequencing depth. Roughly 5% of naive CD4 clonotypes were common to a few donors.

This clone was observed once. Antigen: not known. TCRdb keeps only in-frame clones here, not all; method: immunoSEQ multiplex PCR. The sample consists of about 1 million clones, around four fifths of them appearing once. This receptor was obtained from a man between 18 and 35 years old in good health. The chain employs TRBV30 and TRBJ1-1; D remains ambiguous. Sequencing used memory CD4+ T cells sorted from blood. This sample's subset: CD45RA-negative fraction. The CDR3 protein is CAWSGLYHTEAFF. CDR3 DNA: TGTGCCTGGAGCGGGTTGTATCACACTGAAGCTTTCTTT. The whole variable domain, remainder taken from reference TRBV30 and TRBJ1-1, is SQTIHQWPATLVQPVGSPLSLECTVEGTSNPNLYWYRQAAGRGLQLLFYSVGIGQISSEVPQNLSASRPQDRQFILSSKKLLLSDSGFYLCAWSGLYHTEAFFGQGTRLTVV.